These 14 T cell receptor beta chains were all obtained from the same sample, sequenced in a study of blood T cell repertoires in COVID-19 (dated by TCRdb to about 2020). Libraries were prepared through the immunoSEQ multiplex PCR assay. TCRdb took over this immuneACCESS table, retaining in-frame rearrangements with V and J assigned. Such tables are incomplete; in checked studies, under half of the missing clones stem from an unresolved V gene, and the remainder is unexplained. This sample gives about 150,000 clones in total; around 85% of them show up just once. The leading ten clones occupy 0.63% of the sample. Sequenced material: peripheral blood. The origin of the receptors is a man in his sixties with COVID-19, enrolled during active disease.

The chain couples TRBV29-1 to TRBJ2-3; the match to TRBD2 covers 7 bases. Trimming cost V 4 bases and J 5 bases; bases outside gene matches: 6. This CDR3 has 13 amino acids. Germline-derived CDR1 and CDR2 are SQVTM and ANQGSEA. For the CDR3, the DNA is TGCAGCGTTGGAGCTAGCGGAAGAGATACGCAGTATTTT. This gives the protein CSVGASGRDTQYF.

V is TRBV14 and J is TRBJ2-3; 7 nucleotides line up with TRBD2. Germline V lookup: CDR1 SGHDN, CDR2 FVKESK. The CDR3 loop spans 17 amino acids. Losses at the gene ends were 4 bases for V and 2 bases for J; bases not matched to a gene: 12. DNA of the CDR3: TGTGCCAGCAGCCCTAAAACACTAGCGTCCTACACAGATACGCAGTATTTT. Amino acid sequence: CASSPKTLASYTDTQYF.

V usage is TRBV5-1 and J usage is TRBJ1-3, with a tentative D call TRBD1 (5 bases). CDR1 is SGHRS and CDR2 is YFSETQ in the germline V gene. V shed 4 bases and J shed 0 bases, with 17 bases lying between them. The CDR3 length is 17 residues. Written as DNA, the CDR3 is TGCGCCAGCAGCCCTACCCCAGGGCAGGGCTCTGGAAACACCATATATTTT. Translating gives CASSPTPGQGSGNTIYF.

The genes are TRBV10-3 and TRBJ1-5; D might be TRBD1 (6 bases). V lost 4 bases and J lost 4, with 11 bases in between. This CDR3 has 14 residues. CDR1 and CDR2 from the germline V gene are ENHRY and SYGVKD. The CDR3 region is CAISAQGPNQPQHF. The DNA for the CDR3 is TGTGCCATCAGTGCACAGGGTCCAAATCAGCCCCAGCATTTT.

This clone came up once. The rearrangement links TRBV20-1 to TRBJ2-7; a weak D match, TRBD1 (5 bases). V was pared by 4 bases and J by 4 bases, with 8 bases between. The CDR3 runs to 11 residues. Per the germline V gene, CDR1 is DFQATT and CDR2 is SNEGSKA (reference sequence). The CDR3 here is CSAIQVYEQYF. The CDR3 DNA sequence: TGCAGTGCTATACAGGTTTACGAGCAGTACTTC.

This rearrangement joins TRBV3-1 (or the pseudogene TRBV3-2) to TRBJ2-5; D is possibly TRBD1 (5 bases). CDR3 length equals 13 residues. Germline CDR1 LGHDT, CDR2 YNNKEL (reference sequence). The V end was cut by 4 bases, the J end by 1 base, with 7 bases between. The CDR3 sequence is CASSRQFQETQYF. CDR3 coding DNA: TGTGCCAGCAGCCGACAGTTCCAAGAGACCCAGTACTTC.

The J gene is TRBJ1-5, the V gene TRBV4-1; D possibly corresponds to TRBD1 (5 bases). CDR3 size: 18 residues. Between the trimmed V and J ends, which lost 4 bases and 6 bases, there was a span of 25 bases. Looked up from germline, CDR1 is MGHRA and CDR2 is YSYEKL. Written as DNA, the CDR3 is TGCGCCAGCAGCCCACAACAAGCCGTTCAGGGAACGCGTCAGCCCCAGCATTTT. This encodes CASSPQQAVQGTRQPQHF.

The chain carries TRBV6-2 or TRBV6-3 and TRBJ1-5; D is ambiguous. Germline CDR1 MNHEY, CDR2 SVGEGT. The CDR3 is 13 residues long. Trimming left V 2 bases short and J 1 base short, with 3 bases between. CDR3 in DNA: TGTGCCAGCAGTTACCAGAGCAATCAGCCCCAGCATTTT. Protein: CASSYQSNQPQHF.

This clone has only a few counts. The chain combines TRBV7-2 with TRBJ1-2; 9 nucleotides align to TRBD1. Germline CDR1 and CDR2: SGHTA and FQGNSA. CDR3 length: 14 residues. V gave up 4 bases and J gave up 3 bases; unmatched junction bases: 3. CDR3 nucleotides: TGTGCCAGCAGCTCCTGGACAGGGGACTATGGCTACACCTTC. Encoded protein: CASSSWTGDYGYTF.

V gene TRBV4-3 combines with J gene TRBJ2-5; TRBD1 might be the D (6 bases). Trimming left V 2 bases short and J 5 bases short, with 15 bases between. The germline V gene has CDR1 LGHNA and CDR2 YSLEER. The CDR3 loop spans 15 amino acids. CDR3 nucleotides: TGCGCCAGCAGCCAAAACCAGGGGTCCGGGGAGACCCAGTACTTC. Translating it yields CASSQNQGSGETQYF.

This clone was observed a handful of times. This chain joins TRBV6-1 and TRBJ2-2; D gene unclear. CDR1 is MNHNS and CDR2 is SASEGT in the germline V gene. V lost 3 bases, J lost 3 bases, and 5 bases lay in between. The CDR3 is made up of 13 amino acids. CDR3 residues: CASSDTYTGELFF. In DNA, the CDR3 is TGTGCCAGCAGTGACACATACACCGGGGAGCTGTTTTTT.

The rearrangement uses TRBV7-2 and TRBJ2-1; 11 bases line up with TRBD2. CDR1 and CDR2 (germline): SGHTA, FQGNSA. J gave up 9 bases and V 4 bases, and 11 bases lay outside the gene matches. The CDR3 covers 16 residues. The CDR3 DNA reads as TGTGCCAGCAGCTCGGGACTAGCGGTTAGGCTGGTTGAGCAGTTCTTC. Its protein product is CASSSGLAVRLVEQFF.

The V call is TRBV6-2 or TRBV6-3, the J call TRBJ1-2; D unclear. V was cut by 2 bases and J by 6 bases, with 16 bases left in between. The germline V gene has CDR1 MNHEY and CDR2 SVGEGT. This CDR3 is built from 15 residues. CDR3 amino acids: CASSYPDTFTDGYTF. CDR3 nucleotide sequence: TGTGCCAGCAGTTACCCCGACACCTTTACAGATGGCTACACCTTC.

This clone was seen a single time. CDR3 in amino acids: CASSSNPGGEGYTF. In DNA form, the CDR3 reads TGTGCCAGCAGCTCCAACCCTGGGGGGGAAGGCTACACCTTC. The chain employs TRBV7-9 and TRBJ1-2, with D perhaps TRBD1 (5 bases). This CDR3 region has 14 residues. Trimming pared 4 bases from V and 8 bases from J, leaving 17 bases between. Germline CDR1 is SEHNR and CDR2 is FQNEAQ (reference sequence).